This TCR beta chain was retrieved from a study of early T cells in non-severe SARS-CoV-2 infection. TCRdb processed the 5' RACE reads anew with MiXCR; each CDR3 protein has one entry. The sample records about 71,000 distinct CDR3 sequences, under 15% being singletons. This clonotype occurred many times. Source: whole blood, taken at baseline. The clonotype comes from an adult who was a healthcare worker with PCR-confirmed SARS-CoV-2 infection or an uninfected control (not recorded which).

The CDR3 reads CASSQDPAGGPTQYF. Here the CDR3 DNA reads TGCGCCAGCAGCCAAGATCCAGCGGGGGGTCCGACCCAGTACTTC. V gene TRBV4-1 combines with J gene TRBJ2-5; 9 nucleotides match TRBD2. The trim removed 0 bases at V and 7 bases at J, leaving 6 bases unmatched. The germline CDR1 and CDR2 sequences are MGHRA and YSYEKL. CDR3 size: 15 residues.